Presented here are 27 T cell receptor beta chains from one specimen sequenced in a study of blood T cell repertoires in COVID-19 (dated by TCRdb to 2018 to 2021). Receptors were amplified or captured by the immunoSEQ multiplex PCR assay. TCRdb retrieved this table from immuneACCESS and kept in-frame rearrangements only. Not all clones are present; in checked studies, unresolved V genes account for under half, and no reason is known for the remainder. The table for this sample lists about 160,000 clones; 70% to 85% of them were counted only once. The ten largest make up around 7% of the sample. The sequencing input was peripheral blood. These TCRs come from a woman between 40 and 55 years old with COVID-19, enrolled during active disease.

The CDR3 nucleotides are TGTGCCAGCAGTCACGGGACAGCGATCGGGAATGGCTACACCTTC. Its protein is CASSHGTAIGNGYTF. V usage is TRBV27 and J usage is TRBJ1-2, with 7 bases matching TRBD1. This CDR3 comprises 15 residues. The trim removed 5 bases at V and 6 bases at J, leaving 12 bases unmatched. CDR1 is MNHEY and CDR2 is SMNVEV in the germline V gene (reference sequence).

The chain recombines TRBV6-6 with TRBJ2-5, with 14 bases fitting TRBD2. The germline V gene has CDR1 MNHNY and CDR2 SVGAGI (reference sequence). The V segment lost 4 bases and the J segment 7 bases; nucleotides outside the gene matches: 5. This CDR3 contains 15 residues. The CDR3 sequence is CASSLTSGGAMTQYF. CDR3 coding DNA: TGTGCCAGCAGTTTGACTAGCGGGGGGGCCATGACCCAGTACTTC.

This clone came up once. V gene TRBV28 combines with J gene TRBJ2-4, with 8 bases matching TRBD1. The junction had 15 bases not matched to a gene; V was cut back by 4 bases and J by 1 base. Germline loops: CDR1 MDHEN, CDR2 SYDVKM. The CDR3 spans 19 residues. In nucleotides, the CDR3 is TGTGCCAGCAGTTCTTATTTTGCCCCAAGGGACAGGGCCAAAAACATTCAGTACTTC. Its protein product is CASSSYFAPRDRAKNIQYF. The full variable domain, its missing parts supplied by reference TRBV28 and TRBJ2-4, is DVKVTQSSRYLVKRTGEKVFLECVQDMDHENMFWYRQDPGLGLRLIYFSYDVKMKEKGDIPEGYSVSREKKERFSLILESASTNQTSMYLCASSSYFAPRDRAKNIQYFGAGTRLSVL.

The chain has TRBV28 and TRBJ1-5; maybe TRBD1 (6 bases). V lost 6 bases, J lost 4 bases, and 19 bases lay in between. The CDR3 contains 16 residues. Germline V gene lookup returns CDR1 MDHEN and CDR2 SYDVKM. The CDR3 DNA sequence: TGTGCCAGCAGATTGCCCCCGGACAGACCGAATCAGCCCCAGCATTTT. Its protein product is CASRLPPDRPNQPQHF.

This chain links TRBV4-2 with TRBJ1-2; no definite D call. Germline-derived CDR1 and CDR2 are LGHNA and YNFKEQ. The germline V and J ends were trimmed by 1 base and 6 bases, with 12 bases remaining between them. This CDR3 is built from 14 residues. CDR3 nucleotide sequence: TGTGCCAGCAGCCAAGGGCAGGCAGCCGATGGCTACACCTTC. Translating it yields CASSQGQAADGYTF.

The sample holds one count of this clone. V and J are TRBV11-2 and TRBJ2-3, with TRBD2 as a possible D gene (5 bases). V was trimmed by 5 bases and J by 5 bases, leaving 26 bases between them. Germline V gene sequence: CDR1 SGHAT, CDR2 FQNNGV. This CDR3 region has 18 residues. CDR3 region: CASSRRHRGTRERDTQYF. The CDR3 coding sequence is TGTGCCAGCAGCCGCAGACATCGGGGAACCCGGGAACGAGATACGCAGTATTTT.

CDR3 in amino acids: CASSLRGTSPSMNTEAFF. As DNA, the CDR3 is TGTGCCAGCAGCTTGAGAGGGACATCCCCGTCGATGAACACTGAAGCTTTCTTT. V is TRBV5-6 and J is TRBJ1-1, with D possibly matching TRBD1 (6 bases). V lost 1 base and J lost 0, with 19 bases in between. Germline assignment: CDR1 SGHDT and CDR2 YYEEEE. The CDR3 extends over 18 amino acids. Full variable domain (outside the CDR3, taken from reference TRBV5-6 and TRBJ1-1): DAGVTQSPTHLIKTRGQQVTLRCSPKSGHDTVSWYQQALGQGPQFIFQYYEEEERQRGNFPDRFSGHQFPNYSSELNVNALLLGDSALYLCASSLRGTSPSMNTEAFFGQGTRLTVV.

The chain joins TRBV7-3 to TRBJ1-1; 7 bases match TRBD1. There are 17 residues in the CDR3. V was clipped by 1 base and J by 4 bases; unmatched bases: 12. Germline V gives CDR1 SGHTA, CDR2 FQGTGA. The DNA of the CDR3 is TGTGCCAGCAGCTTAAATTCCCCGACAGGGATTGGCACTGAAGCTTTCTTT. Translation gives CASSLNSPTGIGTEAFF.

V is TRBV7-9 and J is TRBJ1-3; possible D gene TRBD1, 6 bases. This CDR3 region has 16 residues. The V end was cut by 1 base, the J end by 0 bases, with 10 bases between. Germline V lookup: CDR1 SEHNR, CDR2 FQNEAQ (reference sequence). In DNA, the CDR3 is TGTGCCAGCAGCTTAGGGACAGTCTTCTCTGGAAACACCATATATTTT. Translated: CASSLGTVFSGNTIYF.

The chain combines TRBV19 with TRBJ2-7; D gene uncertain. Per germline, CDR1 LNHDA and CDR2 SQIVND (reference sequence). Deletions cut 5 bases from V and 0 bases from J, with 11 bases between. The CDR3 is made up of 14 amino acids. The CDR3 spells CASSAKSPSYEQYF. In nucleotides, the CDR3 is TGTGCCAGTAGTGCGAAAAGTCCCTCCTACGAGCAGTACTTC.

J is TRBJ1-2 and V is TRBV25-1; 9 nucleotides align to TRBD1. The CDR3 has 15 residues. V was pared by 5 bases and J by 4 bases, with 8 bases of the junction left unmatched. Germline loops: CDR1 MGHDK, CDR2 SYGVNS. CDR3 protein: CASSFTGGAGYGYTF. The CDR3 DNA follows: TGTGCCAGCAGTTTCACAGGGGGCGCGGGCTATGGCTACACCTTC.

The V gene is TRBV3-1 (or the pseudogene TRBV3-2), the J gene TRBJ1-5, with 9 positions matching TRBD1. Germline assignment: CDR1 LGHDT and CDR2 YNNKEL (reference sequence). V shed 4 bases and J 6 bases; nucleotides not matched to a gene: 4. The CDR3 runs 14 residues. The CDR3 reads CASSRGQGSQPQHF. Written as DNA, the CDR3 is TGTGCCAGCAGCCGGGGACAGGGTAGTCAGCCCCAGCATTTT.

The chain is built from TRBV7-3 and TRBJ2-1; the match to TRBD2 covers 9 bases. The CDR3 covers 15 residues. Germline V lookup: CDR1 SGHTA, CDR2 FQGTGA. Trimming removed 2 bases from V and 9 bases from J; junction bases left unmatched: 8. The CDR3 spells CASSLAGGPGGEQFF. The CDR3 DNA is TGTGCCAGCAGCTTAGCGGGAGGGCCAGGAGGTGAGCAGTTCTTC. The full variable domain, rest sourced from reference TRBV7-3 and TRBJ2-1, is GAGVSQTPSNKVTEKGKYVELRCDPISGHTALYWYRQSLGQGPEFLIYFQGTGAADDSGLPNDRFFAVRPEGSVSTLKIQRTERGDSAVYLCASSLAGGPGGEQFFGPGTRLTVL.

This chain connects TRBV5-8 to TRBJ2-1; TRBD2 agrees at 9 bases. Germline trimming cut 2 bases from V and 9 bases from J; bases unmatched to any gene: 12. Germline V gene sequence: CDR1 SGHTS, CDR2 YDEGEE. The CDR3 spans 16 residues. The CDR3 protein is CASSFLVGGGGREQFF. The CDR3 coding sequence is TGTGCCAGCAGCTTTCTTGTCGGCGGGGGGGGTCGTGAGCAGTTCTTC. The variable domain in full, with the rest retrieved from reference TRBV5-8 and TRBJ2-1, is EAGVTQSPTHLIKTRGQQATLRCSPISGHTSVYWYQQALGLGLQFLLWYDEGEERNRGNFPPRFSGRQFPNYSSELNVNALELEDSALYLCASSFLVGGGGREQFFGPGTRLTVL.

The rearrangement uses TRBV4-2 and TRBJ2-1; D is perhaps TRBD1 (6 bases). The V gene lost 3 bases and the J gene lost 13 bases, with 13 bases spanning the gap. Germline assignment: CDR1 LGHNA and CDR2 YNFKEQ. This CDR3 has 12 amino acids. This chain's CDR3 is CASSQGAPSQFF. DNA for the CDR3: TGTGCCAGCAGCCAGGGGGCCCCATCCCAGTTCTTC.

The chain uses TRBV3-1 (or the pseudogene TRBV3-2) and TRBJ2-3; 7 positions agree with TRBD2. The germline V gene encodes CDR1 LGHDT and CDR2 YNNKEL (reference sequence). V gave up 3 bases and J gave up 6 bases; unmatched junction bases: 3. CDR3 length: 13 residues. The CDR3 DNA reads as TGTGCCAGCAGCCAGGCGGGAGAGGATACGCAGTATTTT. Translating gives CASSQAGEDTQYF.

The chain links TRBV24-1 to TRBJ2-7; TRBD1 matches 8 bases. Germline V CDR1 and CDR2: KGHDR, SFDVKD. The CDR3 spans 18 residues. The V gene end was trimmed by 9 bases and the J gene end by 9 bases; junction bases not matched to a gene: 27. The CDR3, as DNA: TGTGCCACCTCATGGGGCCAGGGGGCAATAAGTCCTAGGGTTCGGCAGTACGTC. Translated: CATSWGQGAISPRVRQYV.

This chain links TRBV30 with TRBJ1-2, with 7 bases identical to TRBD1. The CDR3 extends over 11 amino acids. The V and J ends lost 8 bases and 8 bases, in that order; junction bases with no gene match: 8. Germline lookup yields CDR1 GTSNPN and CDR2 SVGIG (reference sequence). The DNA for the CDR3 is TGTGCCGAGGGACAGCGGGTAGGCTACACCTTC. It yields the protein CAEGQRVGYTF.

The V and J genes are TRBV2 and TRBJ2-1; 9 bases are a match to TRBD2. This CDR3 is 14 amino acids long. V lost 3 bases and J lost 12; bases outside the gene matches: 9. Germline V lookup: CDR1 SNHLY, CDR2 FYNNEI. CDR3: CASSEGVAGDVQFF. In DNA, the CDR3 is TGTGCCAGCAGTGAGGGAGTAGCGGGAGATGTGCAGTTCTTC.

The chain links TRBV6-5 to TRBJ2-1; D possibly corresponds to TRBD2 (5 bases). Trimming shortened V by 6 bases and J by 6 bases, and 6 bases separated the two germline ends. The CDR3 contains 11 residues. In germline, CDR1 is MNHEY, CDR2 SVGAGI. CDR3 region: CASRTTNEQFF. DNA for the CDR3: TGTGCCAGCAGGACTACCAATGAGCAGTTCTTC.

This clone appeared once. The chain carries TRBV30 and TRBJ2-7; possible D gene TRBD1, 6 bases. Trimming took off 2 bases at V and 6 bases at J, with 20 bases between the two ends. Germline V gene data show CDR1 as GTSNPN and CDR2 as SVGIG (reference sequence). This CDR3 is built from 15 residues. The CDR3 DNA sequence: TGTGCCTGGAGTCTAGGCACTGGCAGGGGCGGCGAGCAGTACTTC. Protein: CAWSLGTGRGGEQYF.

The chain links TRBV6-5 to TRBJ2-2, with a tentative D call TRBD2 (5 bases). The CDR3 covers 15 residues. CDR1 is MNHEY and CDR2 is SVGAGI in the germline V gene. V was shortened by 6 bases and J by 3 bases, with 14 bases between the two germline ends. The CDR3 is CASREEARYTGELFF. In nucleotides, the CDR3 is TGTGCCAGCAGGGAGGAGGCTAGGTACACCGGGGAGCTGTTTTTT.

V and J are TRBV4-1 and TRBJ2-2, with 7 bases aligning to TRBD2. Per germline, CDR1 MGHRA and CDR2 YSYEKL. Trimming cost V 5 bases and J 2 bases; bases outside gene matches: 8. CDR3 length equals 16 residues. DNA for the CDR3: TGCGCCAGCAGCTCTCTTTGGGGGGGAAACACCGGGGAGCTGTTTTTT. Translation gives CASSSLWGGNTGELFF.

The V and J genes are TRBV11-3 and TRBJ2-1; TRBD2 matches at 9 bases. The CDR3 runs to 16 residues. J was trimmed by 5 bases and V by 0 bases; bases with no gene match: 5. The V gene's germline CDR1 is SGHNT and CDR2 YENEEA. The DNA for the CDR3 is TGTGCCAGCAGCTTAGATCTTAGCGGGGGAAACAATGAGCAGTTCTTC. Residues: CASSLDLSGGNNEQFF.

The chain employs TRBV30 and TRBJ1-2, with TRBD1 matching over 7 bases. V dropped 0 bases and J dropped 8; count of bases not matched to a gene: 6. Germline-derived CDR1 and CDR2 are GTSNPN and SVGIG (reference sequence). CDR3 length: 13 residues. In nucleotides, the CDR3 is TGTGCCTGGAGTGTAGGACAGGTTAACGGCTACACCTTC. Amino acids: CAWSVGQVNGYTF.

Only a few counts were recorded for this clone. The chain carries TRBV6-5 and TRBJ2-3; TRBD1 is a possible D gene (6 bases). CDR3 length equals 14 residues. Trimming left V 6 bases short and J 2 bases short, with 12 bases between. From germline, CDR1 is MNHEY and CDR2 SVGAGI. Here the CDR3 reads CASSSGQPTDTQYF. The CDR3 coding sequence is TGTGCCAGCAGCTCTGGACAGCCCACAGATACGCAGTATTTT.

This clone has only a few counts. The gene calls are TRBV28 and TRBJ2-1; tentatively, D is TRBD2 (6 bases). Germline loops: CDR1 MDHEN, CDR2 SYDVKM. V dropped 10 bases and J dropped 7 bases, with 17 bases sitting between them. This CDR3 has 13 residues. CDR3 DNA: TGTGCCACCATGGCGGGACCCTTTAATGAGCAGTTCTTC. Translating it yields CATMAGPFNEQFF.